One and the same sample provided the 23 T cell receptor beta chains below, sequenced in a study of CXCR3-negative and CXCR3-positive naive CD8 T cells. Points from the study as a whole: Comparison of naive cells showed more hydrophobic TRB CDR3s in CXCR3-positive than in CXCR3-negative naive cells.

Each TRB cDNA library was prepared by 5' RACE (with UMI labels). TCRdb reprocessed the 5' RACE reads and stores each CDR3 protein as one record, lacking DNA. The sample shows under 7,500 distinct CDR3 sequences, and 1.4% to 1.5% sits with its ten largest clones. No antigens are known for them. What was sequenced was naive CXCR3+ CD8+ T cells from blood. Subset meaning: CD45RO-CCR7+CD27+CD95- naive CD8+ T cells expressing CXCR3 (TNR3+). The receptors were sampled from a human donor in good health. Some clones in this sample may be carry-over from other donors' samples.

This clonotype is classed as medium-sized by frequency. This sequence joins TRBV29-1 and TRBJ1-2. This CDR3 contains 11 residues. Germline assignment: CDR1 SQVTM and CDR2 ANQGSEA. The CDR3 protein is CSLDGSQGYTF.

V gene TRBV21-1 combines with J gene TRBJ1-1. TRBV21-1 is an annotated pseudogene. CDR3 length: 16 amino acids. This CDR3 is CASSKGGGRTDTEAFF.

The chain carries TRBV6-2 or TRBV6-3 and TRBJ1-3. The CDR3 sequence is 17 residues long. The germline V gene has CDR1 MNHEY and CDR2 SVGEGT. The CDR3 is CASSYSDGYSSGNTIYF.

The V gene is TRBV28, the J gene TRBJ1-6; the D call from TCRdb, TRBD1, cannot be confirmed without DNA. The CDR3 is 15 amino acids. CDR1 and CDR2 (germline): MDHEN, SYDVKM. The CDR3 loop is CASREGQLDNSPLHF.

Considering frequency, this clonotype is medium-sized. The rearrangement joins TRBV20-1 to TRBJ2-1; the D call from TCRdb, TRBD1, cannot be confirmed without DNA. The CDR3 spans 12 residues. From germline, CDR1 is DFQATT and CDR2 SNEGSKA (reference sequence). The CDR3 region is CSASLGASEQFF.

CDR3 sequence reads: CASSTTGTRDNYGYTF. This chain connects TRBV5-1 to TRBJ1-2; the D call from TCRdb, TRBD1, cannot be confirmed without DNA. The CDR3 is 16 residues long. Per germline, CDR1 SGHRS and CDR2 YFSETQ. Based on the CDR3 plus reference TRBV5-1 and TRBJ1-2, the full variable domain is KAGVTQTPRYLIKTRGQQVTLSCSPISGHRSVSWYQQTPGQGLQFLFEYFSETQRNKGNFPGRFSGRQFSNSRSEMNVSTLELGDSALYLCASSTTGTRDNYGYTFGSGTRLTVV.

This chain links TRBV20-1 with TRBJ2-3; TCRdb's D call of TRBD2 is untestable without DNA. This CDR3 has 15 residues. Per germline, CDR1 DFQATT and CDR2 SNEGSKA (reference sequence). The CDR3 here is CSARGLAEDTDTQYF.

The chain couples TRBV7-9 to TRBJ2-2; TCRdb designates TRBD1, a call that cannot be tested without DNA. This CDR3 is built from 14 residues. Germline V gene data show CDR1 as SEHNR and CDR2 as FQNEAQ (reference sequence). Here the CDR3 reads CASSSMTGPGELFF.

This clonotype is classed as medium-sized by frequency. The chain has TRBV2 and TRBJ2-2. The germline gives CDR1 SNHLY, CDR2 FYNNEI. The CDR3 covers 13 residues. The CDR3 protein is CASSDLGTGELFF.

The CDR3 loop reads CASSQEETSSYEQYF. The chain uses TRBV4-1 and TRBJ2-7; absent DNA, TCRdb's TRBD2 call cannot be checked. The CDR3 length is 15 residues. Germline loops: CDR1 MGHRA, CDR2 YSYEKL.

The CDR3 here is CASSFGPTETQYF. The chain carries TRBV13 and TRBJ2-5. CDR1 and CDR2 (germline): PRHDT, FYEKMQ (reference sequence). The length of the CDR3 is 13 residues.

The rearrangement joins TRBV28 to TRBJ2-1; the D call of TRBD1 rests on TCRdb alone, since no DNA is present to check it. The CDR3 loop spans 14 amino acids. Germline-derived CDR1 and CDR2 are MDHEN and SYDVKM. The CDR3 region is CASSDRGQGPEQFF.

The chain combines TRBV2 with TRBJ2-1; the TRBD1 assignment by TCRdb is unverifiable without DNA. Germline loops: CDR1 SNHLY, CDR2 FYNNEI. The CDR3 totals 16 residues. This CDR3 is CASSPGQQSIYNEQFF. The variable domain in full, completed from reference TRBV2 and TRBJ2-1, reads EPEVTQTPSHQVTQMGQEVILRCVPISNHLYFYWYRQILGQKVEFLVSFYNNEISEKSEIFDDQFSVERPDGSNFTLKIRSTKLEDSAMYFCASSPGQQSIYNEQFFGPGTRLTVL.

This clonotype registers medium-sized by frequency. V and J are TRBV29-1 and TRBJ2-1. From germline, CDR1 is SQVTM and CDR2 ANQGSEA. The CDR3 is 14 amino acids. This CDR3 reads CSVETGRAYNEQFF.

This clonotype registers large by frequency. The chain is built from TRBV10-2 and TRBJ2-3; TCRdb's D gene call, TRBD2, goes unchecked for lack of DNA. This CDR3 spans 16 amino acids. Germline V CDR1 and CDR2: WSHSY, SAAADI. The CDR3 here is CASSFPGRAGTDTQYF.

By frequency, this clonotype registers medium-sized. The chain joins TRBV29-1 to TRBJ2-5; TCRdb designates TRBD1, a call that cannot be tested without DNA. This CDR3 region has 15 residues. Germline V gene sequence: CDR1 SQVTM, CDR2 ANQGSEA. CDR3 region: CSVEAGPGYQETQYF. Full variable domain (rest looked up from reference TRBV29-1 and TRBJ2-5): SAVISQKPSRDICQRGTSLTIQCQVDSQVTMMFWYRQQPGQSLTLIATANQGSEATYESGFVIDKFPISRPNLTFSTLTVSNMSPEDSSIYLCSVEAGPGYQETQYFGPGTRLLVL.

Measured by frequency, this clonotype is medium-sized. The chain has TRBV29-1 and TRBJ2-2. CDR1 is SQVTM, CDR2 ANQGSEA, per germline. The CDR3 covers 14 residues. CDR3 protein: CSVVKPERTGELFF.

This clonotype is classed as medium-sized by frequency. The chain uses TRBV3-1 and TRBJ1-1. CDR1 and CDR2 (germline): LGHDT, YNNKEL (reference sequence). This CDR3 is built from 12 residues. CDR3: CASSPWGTEAFF.

The J gene is TRBJ2-1, the V gene TRBV4-1; TCRdb indicates TRBD1, and absent DNA this call remains unverified. The CDR3 loop spans 15 amino acids. CDR1 is MGHRA, CDR2 YSYEKL, per germline. CDR3 amino acids: CASSQVQIGVNEQFF.

This clonotype is identified as medium-sized (0.01 to 0.1%) from frequency. This chain connects TRBV27 to TRBJ2-3; absent DNA, TCRdb's TRBD1 call cannot be checked. Germline loops: CDR1 MNHEY, CDR2 SMNVEV (reference sequence). This CDR3 has 14 residues. The CDR3 spells CASSFQGLQDTQYF.

The gene calls are TRBV2 and TRBJ2-7; TCRdb selects TRBD1, and the lack of DNA leaves this call unchecked. Germline V gene data show CDR1 as SNHLY and CDR2 as FYNNEI. This CDR3 is built from 12 residues. CDR3 sequence reads: CASGGVSYEQYF.

According to its frequency, this clonotype is medium-sized. The chain employs TRBV28 and TRBJ2-4; no DNA is available, so the TRBD1 call from TCRdb remains unchecked. CDR1 and CDR2 (germline): MDHEN, SYDVKM. CDR3 size: 17 residues. This CDR3 reads CASSSTLQGLSKNIQYF.

The chain recombines TRBV7-9 with TRBJ2-5; checking the TCRdb D call of TRBD2 is not possible without DNA. The V gene's germline CDR1 is SEHNR and CDR2 FQNEAQ (reference sequence). The CDR3 has 16 residues. CDR3 in amino acids: CASSSRLADPQETQYF.